This T cell receptor (beta chain) derives from a study of T cells after posttransplantation cyclophosphamide. Study-wide results and caveats: Recipient CMV seropositivity and CMV reactivation strongly tracked TRB clonality.

The sample holds many counts of this clone. What it recognizes is unknown. V was shortened by 5 bases and J by 0 bases, with 8 bases between the two germline ends. Germline assignment: CDR1 MNHEY and CDR2 SMNVEV (reference sequence). This CDR3 has 14 residues. Measured with immunoSEQ multiplex PCR; TCRdb has only the in-frame clones, and not every one. The record shows about 40,000 clones for this sample, with no singletons present. The chain carries TRBV27 and TRBJ1-3; D perhaps matches TRBD1 (5 bases). The TCR originated in a woman between 50 and 59 years old in good health and a related stem cell transplant donor. What was sequenced was PBMCs. The CDR3 sequence is CASSGTASGNTIYF. The CDR3 bases are TGTGCCAGCAGTGGGACTGCCTCTGGAAACACCATATATTTT.